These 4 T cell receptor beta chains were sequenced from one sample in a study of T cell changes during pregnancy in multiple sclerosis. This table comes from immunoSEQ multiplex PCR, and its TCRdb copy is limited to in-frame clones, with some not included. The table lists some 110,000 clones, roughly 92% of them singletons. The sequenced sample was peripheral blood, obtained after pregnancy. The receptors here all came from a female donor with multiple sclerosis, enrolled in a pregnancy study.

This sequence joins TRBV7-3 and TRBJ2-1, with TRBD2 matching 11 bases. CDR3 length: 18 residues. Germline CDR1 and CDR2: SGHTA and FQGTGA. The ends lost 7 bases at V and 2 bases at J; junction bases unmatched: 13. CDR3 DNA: TGTGCCAGCACCCTAAGGCGGGGTAGCGGGGGGGCCTACAATGAGCAGTTCTTC. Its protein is CASTLRRGSGGAYNEQFF. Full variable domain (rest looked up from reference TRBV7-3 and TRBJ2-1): GAGVSQTPSNKVTEKGKYVELRCDPISGHTALYWYRQSLGQGPEFLIYFQGTGAADDSGLPNDRFFAVRPEGSVSTLKIQRTERGDSAVYLCASTLRRGSGGAYNEQFFGPGTRLTVL.

Here the CDR3 DNA reads TGCAGTGCCGACGACGTGGAGGAGCAGTACTTC. This gives the protein CSADDVEEQYF. The chain joins TRBV20-1 to TRBJ2-7, with unresolved D. CDR1 and CDR2 (germline): DFQATT, SNEGSKA (reference sequence). V gave up 6 bases and J gave up 7 bases, with 13 bases separating them. The CDR3 runs 11 residues.

The CDR3 sequence is CASSWTGGNQPQHF. The CDR3, as DNA: TGTGCCAGCAGTTGGACAGGGGGCAATCAGCCCCAGCATTTT. The chain joins TRBV27 to TRBJ1-5, with TRBD1 matching over 9 bases. The V and J ends lost 4 bases and 2 bases, in that order; junction bases with no gene match: 0. The V gene's germline CDR1 is MNHEY and CDR2 SMNVEV (reference sequence). CDR3 length: 14 residues.

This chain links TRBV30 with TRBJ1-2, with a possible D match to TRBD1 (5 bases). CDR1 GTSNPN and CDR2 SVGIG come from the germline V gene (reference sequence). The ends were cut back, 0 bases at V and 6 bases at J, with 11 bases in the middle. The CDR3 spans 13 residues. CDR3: CAWSVSGVNGYTF. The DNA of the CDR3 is TGTGCCTGGAGTGTATCGGGGGTTAATGGCTACACCTTC.